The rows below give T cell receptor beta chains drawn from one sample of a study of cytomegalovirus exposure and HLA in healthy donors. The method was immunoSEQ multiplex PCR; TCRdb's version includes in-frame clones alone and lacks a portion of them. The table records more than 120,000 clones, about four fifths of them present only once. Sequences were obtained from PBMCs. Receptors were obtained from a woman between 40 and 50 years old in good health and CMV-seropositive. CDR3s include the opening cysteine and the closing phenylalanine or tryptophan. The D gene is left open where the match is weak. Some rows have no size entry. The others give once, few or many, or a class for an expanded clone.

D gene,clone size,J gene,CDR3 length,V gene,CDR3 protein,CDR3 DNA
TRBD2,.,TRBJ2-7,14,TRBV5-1,CASSLAGLDAEQYF,TGCGCCAGCAGCTTGGCGGGACTAGACGCCGAGCAGTACTTC
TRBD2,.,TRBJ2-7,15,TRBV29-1,CSVAPGTSAAYEQYF,TGCAGCGTTGCCCCCGGGACTAGCGCCGCCTACGAGCAGTACTTC
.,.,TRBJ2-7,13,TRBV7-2,CASSLDRQVEQYF,TGTGCCAGCAGCTTAGATCGACAGGTGGAGCAGTACTTC
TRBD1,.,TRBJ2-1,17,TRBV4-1,CASSQDTGASSYNEQFF,TGCGCCAGCAGCCAAGATACAGGGGCAAGCTCCTACAATGAGCAGTTCTTC
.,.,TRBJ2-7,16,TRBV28,CASSRSRTGLGYEQYF,TGTGCCAGCAGTCGTAGCCGAACAGGGCTGGGGTACGAGCAGTACTTC
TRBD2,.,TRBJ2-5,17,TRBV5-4,CASSPLTSGRAGETQYF,TGTGCCAGCAGCCCATTAACTAGCGGGAGGGCTGGGGAGACCCAGTACTTC
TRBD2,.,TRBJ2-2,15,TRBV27,CASSPGLTNTGELFF,TGTGCCAGCAGTCCGGGACTAACGAACACCGGGGAGCTGTTTTTT
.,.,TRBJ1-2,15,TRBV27,CASSLKTAANYGYTF,TGTGCCAGCAGTTTAAAAACAGCTGCAAACTATGGCTACACCTTC
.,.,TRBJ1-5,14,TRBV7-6,CASSFSGDNQPQHF,TGTGCCAGCAGCTTTAGCGGTGACAATCAGCCCCAGCATTTT
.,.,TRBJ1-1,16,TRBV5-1,CASSLRQLERDTEAFF,TGCGCCAGCAGCCTCCGACAGTTGGAGCGGGACACTGAAGCTTTCTTT
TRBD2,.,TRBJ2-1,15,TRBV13,CASSFFGTSGNEQFF,TGTGCCAGCAGCTTTTTTGGGACTAGCGGCAATGAGCAGTTCTTC
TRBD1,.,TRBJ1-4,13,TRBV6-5,CASSRDRAEKLFF,TGTGCCAGCAGTCGGGACAGGGCCGAAAAACTGTTTTTT
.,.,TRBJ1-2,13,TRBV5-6,CASSLAAGCGYTF,TGTGCCAGCAGCTTGGCCGCGGGCTGTGGCTACACCTTC
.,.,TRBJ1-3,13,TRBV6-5,CASRVDSGNTIYF,TGTGCCAGCAGGGTAGACTCTGGAAACACCATATATTTT
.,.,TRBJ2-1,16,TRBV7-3,CASSPGTSSSDGEQFF,TGTGCCAGCAGCCCAGGGACTTCTTCGTCGGACGGTGAGCAGTTCTTC
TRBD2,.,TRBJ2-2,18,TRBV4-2,CASSQEASGRAGTGELFF,TGTGCCAGCAGCCAAGAGGCTAGCGGGAGGGCCGGCACCGGGGAGCTGTTTTTT
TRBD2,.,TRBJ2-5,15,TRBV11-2,CASSLGLAGEETQYF,TGTGCCAGCAGCCTTGGACTAGCGGGAGAAGAGACCCAGTACTTC
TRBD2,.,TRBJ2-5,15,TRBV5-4,CASSSMGQGGETQYF,TGTGCCAGCAGCTCAATGGGGCAGGGAGGGGAGACCCAGTACTTC
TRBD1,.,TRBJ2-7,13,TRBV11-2,CASSLETGGEQYF,TGTGCCAGCAGCTTAGAGACAGGGGGCGAGCAGTACTTC
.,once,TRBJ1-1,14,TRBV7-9,CASSPRVKNTEAFF,TGTGCCAGCAGCCCTCGGGTGAAGAACACTGAAGCTTTCTTT
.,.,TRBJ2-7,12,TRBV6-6,CASAGASYEQYF,TGTGCCAGCGCGGGGGCCTCCTACGAGCAGTACTTC
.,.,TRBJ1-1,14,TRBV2,CASRGWGGNTEAFF,TGTGCCAGCAGAGGATGGGGGGGTAACACTGAAGCTTTCTTT
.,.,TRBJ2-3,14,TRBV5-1,CASSLGVLADTQYF,TGCGCCAGCAGCTTGGGCGTGTTGGCAGATACGCAGTATTTT
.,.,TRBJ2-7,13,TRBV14,CASSRGQTYEQYF,TGTGCCAGCAGCCGTGGACAGACCTACGAGCAGTACTTC
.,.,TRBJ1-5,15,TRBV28,CASSPTSEANQPQHF,TGTGCCAGCAGCCCTACGAGTGAGGCCAATCAGCCCCAGCATTTT
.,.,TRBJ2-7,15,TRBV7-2,CASSLAGGPGYEQYF,TGTGCCAGCAGCTTAGCCGGCGGGCCGGGGTACGAGCAGTACTTC
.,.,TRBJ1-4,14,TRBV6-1,CASSPGATNEKLFF,TGTGCCAGCAGCCCGGGGGCAACTAATGAAAAACTGTTTTTT
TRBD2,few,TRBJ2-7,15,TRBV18,CASSQEGTSANEQYF,TGTGCCAGCTCGCAAGAAGGGACTAGCGCGAACGAGCAGTACTTC